These 23 T cell receptor beta chains share one sample of origin, sequenced in a study of blood T cell repertoires in COVID-19. Clones were read by immunoSEQ multiplex PCR, and TCRdb kept only the in-frame ones, dropping some. This table has about 440,000 clones, around 89% appearing once. The sample taken for sequencing was peripheral blood. These receptors came from a woman aged 30 to 39 with acute or convalescent COVID-19.

The rearrangement joins TRBV24-1 to TRBJ1-2; TRBD1 agrees at 10 bases. The CDR3 covers 15 residues. Germline V gives CDR1 KGHDR, CDR2 SFDVKD. Losses at the gene ends were 4 bases for V and 7 bases for J; bases not matched to a gene: 8. The CDR3: CATSDPGTGVSGYTF. Here the CDR3 DNA reads TGTGCCACCAGTGACCCGGGGACAGGGGTTTCTGGCTACACCTTC.

The gene calls are TRBV5-6 and TRBJ2-4; 9 bases align to TRBD1. J was trimmed by 7 bases and V by 4 bases; bases with no gene match: 6. Germline-derived CDR1 and CDR2 are SGHDT and YYEEEE. The CDR3 has 14 residues. CDR3 sequence reads: CASSPGTGLNIQYF. CDR3 in DNA: TGTGCCAGCAGCCCCGGGACAGGGTTGAACATTCAGTACTTC.

The chain has TRBV6-1 and TRBJ1-1, with D unresolved. This CDR3 has 15 residues. The V gene's germline CDR1 is MNHNS and CDR2 SASEGT. V was trimmed by 1 base and J by 10 bases, leaving 19 bases between them. The CDR3 loop is CASSEGRNLRGAAFF. Written as DNA, the CDR3 is TGTGCCAGCAGTGAAGGTCGGAACCTTCGGGGTGCAGCTTTCTTT.

The gene calls are TRBV30 and TRBJ2-3, with 10 bases that match TRBD2. The CDR3 has 19 residues. J lost 2 bases, V lost 3 bases, and 17 bases had no gene match. CDR1 is GTSNPN, CDR2 SVGIG, per germline (reference sequence). The chain's CDR3 is CAWSGGDGKAGGITDTQYF. In DNA, the CDR3 is TGTGCCTGGAGCGGAGGGGACGGAAAAGCGGGGGGGATCACAGATACGCAGTATTTT.

The chain is built from TRBV3-1 (or the pseudogene TRBV3-2) and TRBJ2-7; D unclear. The CDR3 is 13 residues long. Trimming took 1 base from V and 6 from J, leaving 10 bases between them. Looked up from germline, CDR1 is LGHDT and CDR2 is YNNKEL (reference sequence). DNA of the CDR3: TGTGCCAGCAGCCAAGCCGAGACACCCGAGCAGTACTTC. Amino acids: CASSQAETPEQYF.

V is TRBV28 and J is TRBJ1-5; 7 bases fit TRBD1. V lost 5 bases, J lost 4 bases, and 8 bases stayed unmatched. CDR3 length equals 15 residues. The germline V gene encodes CDR1 MDHEN and CDR2 SYDVKM. The CDR3 DNA reads as TGTGCCAGCAGTCTATCAGAACAGGGGAATCAGCCCCAGCATTTT. Encoded protein: CASSLSEQGNQPQHF.

The V call is TRBV5-5, the J call TRBJ1-1; D gene unclear. This CDR3 region has 12 residues. Germline V gene lookup returns CDR1 SGHKS and CDR2 YYEKEE (reference sequence). Deletions cut 5 bases from V and 5 bases from J, with 10 bases between. The CDR3 here is CASSLTWTEAFF. CDR3 bases: TGTGCCAGCAGTTTAACTTGGACTGAAGCTTTCTTT.

The V gene is TRBV25-1, the J gene TRBJ1-4, with D possibly being TRBD1 (5 bases). The V gene's germline CDR1 is MGHDK and CDR2 SYGVNS. The CDR3 totals 14 residues. Between the trimmed V and J ends, which lost 2 bases and 6 bases, there was a span of 10 bases. CDR3 protein: CASSEGAGHEKLFF. For the CDR3, the DNA is TGTGCCAGCAGTGAAGGGGCAGGGCATGAAAAACTGTTTTTT.

This clone was counted only a few times. V gene TRBV19 combines with J gene TRBJ1-4; 9 bases match TRBD1. The junction had 4 bases not matched to a gene; V was cut back by 3 bases and J by 8 bases. Per the germline V gene, CDR1 is LNHDA and CDR2 is SQIVND (reference sequence). The CDR3 consists of 14 residues. The CDR3 loop is CASSIGTGMEKLFF. CDR3 in DNA: TGTGCCAGTAGTATTGGGACAGGGATGGAAAAACTGTTTTTT. The whole variable domain, filled in from reference TRBV19 and TRBJ1-4, reads DGGITQSPKYLFRKEGQNVTLSCEQNLNHDAMYWYRQDPGQGLRLIYYSQIVNDFQKGDIAEGYSVSREKKESFPLTVTSAQKNPTAFYLCASSIGTGMEKLFFGSGTQLSVL.

On this clone: This sample includes further DNA sequences coding for the same CDR3. V gene TRBV7-2 combines with J gene TRBJ2-1; 11 bases map to TRBD2. V was pared by 4 bases and J by 4 bases, with 6 bases of the junction left unmatched. The germline gives CDR1 SGHTA, CDR2 FQGNSA. The CDR3 covers 16 residues. The CDR3 nucleotides are TGTGCCAGCAGCTCCACCCTAGCGGGGGGATACAATGAGCAGTTCTTC. Residues: CASSSTLAGGYNEQFF.

The DNA of the CDR3 is TGTGCCAGCAGCTTTGGGAGGTCTTCAGGCTACACCTTC. It is translated as CASSFGRSSGYTF. This chain links TRBV5-6 with TRBJ1-2, with D unclear. Germline assignment: CDR1 SGHDT and CDR2 YYEEEE. The CDR3 covers 13 residues. V was cut by 2 bases and J by 8 bases, with 13 bases left in between.

This chain links TRBV5-6 with TRBJ1-2; the match to TRBD1 covers 7 bases. V trimming: 0 bases; J trimming: 3 bases; junction bases outside the gene matches: 11. Germline CDR1 and CDR2: SGHDT and YYEEEE. CDR3 size: 17 residues. CDR3 DNA sequence: TGTGCCAGCAGCTTGGGGACAGGCGGCGGACTGTACTATGGCTACACCTTC. This encodes CASSLGTGGGLYYGYTF.

V and J are TRBV19 and TRBJ1-1; D perhaps matches TRBD1 (6 bases). This CDR3 spans 15 amino acids. Germline lookup yields CDR1 LNHDA and CDR2 SQIVND (reference sequence). With 1 base removed from V and 3 bases from J, the gap between germline ends came to 12 bases. Here the CDR3 DNA reads TGTGCCAGTAGTATAGTTTGGGACATTGACACTGAAGCTTTCTTT. Residues: CASSIVWDIDTEAFF.

About this clone: Distinct nucleotide sequences in the sample also encode this CDR3. The rearrangement uses TRBV3-1 (or the pseudogene TRBV3-2) and TRBJ1-3, with D uncertain. CDR3 length equals 13 residues. The germline V gene encodes CDR1 LGHDT and CDR2 YNNKEL (reference sequence). V was pared by 2 bases and J by 1 base, with 3 bases between. The CDR3 sequence: CASSQSSGNTIYF. DNA for the CDR3: TGTGCCAGCAGCCAATCTTCTGGAAACACCATATATTTT.

This clone was counted between two and nine times. The V gene is TRBV25-1, the J gene TRBJ2-3, with a tentative D call TRBD2 (6 bases). The CDR3 sequence is 14 residues long. Germline lookup yields CDR1 MGHDK and CDR2 SYGVNS. V was clipped by 10 bases and J by 0 bases, with 14 bases between them. The CDR3 here is CATKTGTSTDTQYF. The CDR3 region has the DNA TGTGCCACAAAAACCGGGACTAGCACAGATACGCAGTATTTT.

The V gene is TRBV10-3, the J gene TRBJ1-1; 8 nucleotides agree with TRBD1. The CDR3 runs to 15 residues. From germline, CDR1 is ENHRY and CDR2 SYGVKD. Unmatched junction bases numbered 14, after V lost 3 bases and J lost 11 bases. CDR3 sequence reads: CAISDSPGGVRGAFF. CDR3 in DNA: TGTGCCATCAGTGATTCCCCAGGGGGCGTTCGGGGGGCTTTCTTT.

V usage is TRBV2 and J usage is TRBJ2-3; 9 bases match TRBD2. This CDR3 has 16 amino acids. Trimming took 1 base from V and 2 from J; bases not matched to a gene: 4. From germline, CDR1 is SNHLY and CDR2 FYNNEI. CDR3 in DNA: TGTGCCAGCAGTGAAGGACTAGCGGTTCTCACAGATACGCAGTATTTT. This encodes CASSEGLAVLTDTQYF.

The chain's CDR3 is CASSRDRGILSHEKLFF. CDR3 in DNA: TGTGCCAGCAGCCGGGACAGGGGGATCCTTTCGCATGAAAAACTGTTTTTT. The chain links TRBV2 to TRBJ1-4; 11 positions match TRBD1. The CDR3 has 17 amino acids. The V gene end was trimmed by 6 bases and the J gene end by 6 bases; junction bases not matched to a gene: 12. Germline values: CDR1 SNHLY, CDR2 FYNNEI.

V usage is TRBV19 and J usage is TRBJ1-5; possibly TRBD1 for D (5 bases). With 5 bases removed from V and 2 bases from J, the gap between germline ends came to 13 bases. The CDR3 is 15 amino acids. The germline V gene encodes CDR1 LNHDA and CDR2 SQIVND (reference sequence). CDR3 nucleotides: TGTGCCAGTAGTGGGGGGAGGGTACGCAATCAGCCCCAGCATTTT. Translation gives CASSGGRVRNQPQHF.

This chain connects TRBV5-1 to TRBJ2-2; D might be TRBD1 (6 bases). CDR3 length equals 16 residues. Germline lookup yields CDR1 SGHRS and CDR2 YFSETQ. V shed 0 bases and J shed 6 bases, with 15 bases lying between them. CDR3 protein: CASSLVFRGRPGELFF. As DNA, the CDR3 is TGCGCCAGCAGCTTGGTCTTCAGGGGTAGACCCGGGGAGCTGTTTTTT.

The CDR3 region has the DNA TGCGCCAGCAGCTTTCCCAAGGACAGCTATGCCGGTGAGCAGTTCTTC. As protein: CASSFPKDSYAGEQFF. The chain links TRBV5-1 to TRBJ2-1; D might be TRBD1 (6 bases). The CDR3 contains 16 residues. V dropped 2 bases and J dropped 9 bases, with 21 bases sitting between them. CDR1 and CDR2 (germline): SGHRS, YFSETQ.

V usage is TRBV5-8 and J usage is TRBJ2-6; 7 bases fit TRBD1. The CDR3 totals 15 residues. Unmatched junction bases numbered 4, after V lost 5 bases and J lost 2 bases. From germline, CDR1 is SGHTS and CDR2 YDEGEE. The CDR3 DNA follows: TGTGCCAGCAGGTACAGGGGCGCTGGGGCCAACGTCCTGACTTTC. It encodes CASRYRGAGANVLTF.

The chain couples TRBV5-1 to TRBJ1-2; D is uncertain. This CDR3 is 14 amino acids long. V lost 0 bases and J 1 base, leaving 7 bases between the germline ends. Germline-derived CDR1 and CDR2 are SGHRS and YFSETQ. This chain's CDR3 is CASSLAEDNYGYTF. In DNA, the CDR3 is TGCGCCAGCAGCTTGGCCGAGGATAACTATGGCTACACCTTC.